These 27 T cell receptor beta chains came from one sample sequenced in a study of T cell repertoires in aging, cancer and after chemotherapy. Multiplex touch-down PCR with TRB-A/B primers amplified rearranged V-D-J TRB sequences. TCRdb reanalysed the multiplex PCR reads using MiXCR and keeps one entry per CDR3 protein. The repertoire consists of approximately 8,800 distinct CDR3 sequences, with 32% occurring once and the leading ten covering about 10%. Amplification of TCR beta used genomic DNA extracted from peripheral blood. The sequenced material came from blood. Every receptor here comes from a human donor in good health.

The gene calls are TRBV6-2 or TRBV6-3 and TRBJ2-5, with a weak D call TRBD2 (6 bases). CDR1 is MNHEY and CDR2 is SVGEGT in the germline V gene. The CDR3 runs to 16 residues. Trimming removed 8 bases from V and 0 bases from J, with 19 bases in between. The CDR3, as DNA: TGTGCCAGCTCACTCAACGCCGGGGGTAACCAAGAGACCCAGTACTTC. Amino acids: CASSLNAGGNQETQYF.

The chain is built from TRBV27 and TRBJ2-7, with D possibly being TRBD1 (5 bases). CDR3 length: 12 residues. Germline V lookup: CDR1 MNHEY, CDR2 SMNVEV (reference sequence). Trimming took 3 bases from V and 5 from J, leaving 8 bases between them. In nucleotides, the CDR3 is TGTGCCAGCAGTTTTGCAGGGAACGAGCAGTACTTC. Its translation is CASSFAGNEQYF.

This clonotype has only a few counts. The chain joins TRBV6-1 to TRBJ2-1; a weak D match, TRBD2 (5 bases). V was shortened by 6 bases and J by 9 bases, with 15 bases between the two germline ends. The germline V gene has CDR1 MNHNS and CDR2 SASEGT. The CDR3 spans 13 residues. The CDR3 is CASRPRGYGEQFF. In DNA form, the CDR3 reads TGTGCCAGCAGGCCCCGGGGATACGGTGAGCAGTTCTTC.

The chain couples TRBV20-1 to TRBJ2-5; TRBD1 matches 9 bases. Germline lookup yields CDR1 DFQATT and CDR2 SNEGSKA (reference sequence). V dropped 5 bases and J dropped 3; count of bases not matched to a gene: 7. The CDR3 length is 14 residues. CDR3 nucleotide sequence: TGCAGTGCTGAACCGGGACAGGGAGAAGAGACCCAGTACTTC. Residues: CSAEPGQGEETQYF.

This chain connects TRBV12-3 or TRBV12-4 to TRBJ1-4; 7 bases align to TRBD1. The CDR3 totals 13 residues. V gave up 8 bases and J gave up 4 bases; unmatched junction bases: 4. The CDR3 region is CASGRDSNEKLFF. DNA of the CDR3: TGTGCCAGCGGACGGGACAGTAATGAAAAACTGTTTTTT.

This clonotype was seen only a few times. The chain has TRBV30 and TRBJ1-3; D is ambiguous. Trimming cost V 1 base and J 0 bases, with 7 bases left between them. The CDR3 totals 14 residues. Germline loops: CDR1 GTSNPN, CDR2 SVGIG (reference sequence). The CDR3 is CAWSATSSGNTIYF. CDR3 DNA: TGTGCCTGGAGTGCGACGAGCTCTGGAAACACCATATATTTT.

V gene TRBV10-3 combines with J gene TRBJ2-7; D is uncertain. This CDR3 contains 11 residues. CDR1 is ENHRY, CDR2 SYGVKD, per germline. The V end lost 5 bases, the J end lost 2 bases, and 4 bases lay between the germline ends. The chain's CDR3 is CAISQTYEQYF. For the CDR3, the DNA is TGTGCCATCAGTCAGACCTACGAGCAGTACTTC.

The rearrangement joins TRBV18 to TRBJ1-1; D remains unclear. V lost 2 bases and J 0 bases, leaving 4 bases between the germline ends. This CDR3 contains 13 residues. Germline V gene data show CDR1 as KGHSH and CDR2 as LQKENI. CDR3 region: CASSPDVNTEAFF. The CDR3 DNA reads TGTGCCAGCTCACCAGATGTGAACACTGAAGCTTTCTTT.

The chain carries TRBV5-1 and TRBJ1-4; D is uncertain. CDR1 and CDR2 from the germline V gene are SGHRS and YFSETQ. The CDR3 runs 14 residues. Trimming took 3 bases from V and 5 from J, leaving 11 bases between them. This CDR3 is CASSSRTGNEKLFF. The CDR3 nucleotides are TGCGCCAGCAGCTCCCGGACGGGGAATGAAAAACTGTTTTTT. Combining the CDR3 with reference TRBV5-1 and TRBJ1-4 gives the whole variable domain KAGVTQTPRYLIKTRGQQVTLSCSPISGHRSVSWYQQTPGQGLQFLFEYFSETQRNKGNFPGRFSGRQFSNSRSEMNVSTLELGDSALYLCASSSRTGNEKLFFGSGTQLSVL.

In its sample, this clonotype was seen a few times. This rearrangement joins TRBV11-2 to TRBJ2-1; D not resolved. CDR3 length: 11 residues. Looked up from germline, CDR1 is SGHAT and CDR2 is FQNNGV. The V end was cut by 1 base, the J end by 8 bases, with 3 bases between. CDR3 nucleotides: TGTGCCAGCAGCTTAGTCGATGAGCAGTTCTTC. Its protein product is CASSLVDEQFF.

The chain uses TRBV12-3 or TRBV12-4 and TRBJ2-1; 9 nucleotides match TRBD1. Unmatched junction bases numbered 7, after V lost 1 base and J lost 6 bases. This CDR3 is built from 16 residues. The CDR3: CASSLGTGDGGNEQFF. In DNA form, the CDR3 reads TGTGCCAGCAGTTTAGGGACAGGGGATGGGGGCAATGAGCAGTTCTTC.

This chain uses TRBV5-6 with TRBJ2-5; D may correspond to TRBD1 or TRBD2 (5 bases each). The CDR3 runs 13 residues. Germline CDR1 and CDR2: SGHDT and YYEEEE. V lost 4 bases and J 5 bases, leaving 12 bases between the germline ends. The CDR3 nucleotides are TGTGCCAGCAGCATAATAGGGGAGGAGACCCAGTACTTC. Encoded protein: CASSIIGEETQYF. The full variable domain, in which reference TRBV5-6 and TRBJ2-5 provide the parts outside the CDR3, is DAGVTQSPTHLIKTRGQQVTLRCSPKSGHDTVSWYQQALGQGPQFIFQYYEEEERQRGNFPDRFSGHQFPNYSSELNVNALLLGDSALYLCASSIIGEETQYFGPGTRLLVL.

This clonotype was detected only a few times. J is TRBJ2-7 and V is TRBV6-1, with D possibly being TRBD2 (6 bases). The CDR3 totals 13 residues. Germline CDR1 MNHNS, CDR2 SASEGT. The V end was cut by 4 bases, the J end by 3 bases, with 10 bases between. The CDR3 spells CASSATRDYEQYF. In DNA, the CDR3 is TGTGCCAGCAGTGCGACTAGGGACTACGAGCAGTACTTC.

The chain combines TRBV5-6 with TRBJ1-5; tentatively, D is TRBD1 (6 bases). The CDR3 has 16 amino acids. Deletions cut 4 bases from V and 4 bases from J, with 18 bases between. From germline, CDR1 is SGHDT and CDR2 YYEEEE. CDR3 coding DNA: TGTGCCAGCAGCCGGCGGACAGAACGTTTTAATCAGCCCCAGCATTTT. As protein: CASSRRTERFNQPQHF. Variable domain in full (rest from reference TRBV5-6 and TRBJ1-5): DAGVTQSPTHLIKTRGQQVTLRCSPKSGHDTVSWYQQALGQGPQFIFQYYEEEERQRGNFPDRFSGHQFPNYSSELNVNALLLGDSALYLCASSRRTERFNQPQHFGDGTRLSIL.

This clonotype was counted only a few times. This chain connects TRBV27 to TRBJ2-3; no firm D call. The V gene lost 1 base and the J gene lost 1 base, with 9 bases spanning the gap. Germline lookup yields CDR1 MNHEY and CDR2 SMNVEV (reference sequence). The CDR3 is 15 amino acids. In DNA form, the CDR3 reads TGTGCCAGCAGTTTATGGCCAAGGGGCACAGATACGCAGTATTTT. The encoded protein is CASSLWPRGTDTQYF.

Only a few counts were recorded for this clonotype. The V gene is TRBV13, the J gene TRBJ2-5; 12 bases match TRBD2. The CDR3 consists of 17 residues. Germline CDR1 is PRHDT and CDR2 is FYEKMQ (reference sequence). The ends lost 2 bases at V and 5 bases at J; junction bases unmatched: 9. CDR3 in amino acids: CASSLLAGGPNGETQYF. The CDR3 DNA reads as TGTGCCAGCAGCTTACTAGCGGGGGGGCCAAATGGGGAGACCCAGTACTTC. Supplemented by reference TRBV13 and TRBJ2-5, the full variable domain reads AAGVIQSPRHLIKEKRETATLKCYPIPRHDTVYWYQQGPGQDPQFLISFYEKMQSDKGSIPDRFSAQQFSDYHSELNMSSLELGDSALYFCASSLLAGGPNGETQYFGPGTRLLVL.

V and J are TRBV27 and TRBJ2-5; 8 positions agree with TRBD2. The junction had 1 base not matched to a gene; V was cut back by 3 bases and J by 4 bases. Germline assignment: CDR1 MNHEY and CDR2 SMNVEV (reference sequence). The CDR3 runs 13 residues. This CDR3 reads CASSFSGAETQYF. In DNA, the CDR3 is TGTGCCAGCAGTTTTAGCGGGGCAGAGACCCAGTACTTC.

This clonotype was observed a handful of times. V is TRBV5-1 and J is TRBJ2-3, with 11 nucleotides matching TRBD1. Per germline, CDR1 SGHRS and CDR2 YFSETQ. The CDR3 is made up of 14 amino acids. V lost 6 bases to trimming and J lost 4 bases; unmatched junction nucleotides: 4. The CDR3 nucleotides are TGCGCCAGCAAACCGGGACAGGGGGCAGATACGCAGTATTTT. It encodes CASKPGQGADTQYF. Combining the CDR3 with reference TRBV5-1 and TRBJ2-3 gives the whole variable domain KAGVTQTPRYLIKTRGQQVTLSCSPISGHRSVSWYQQTPGQGLQFLFEYFSETQRNKGNFPGRFSGRQFSNSRSEMNVSTLELGDSALYLCASKPGQGADTQYFGPGTRLTVL.

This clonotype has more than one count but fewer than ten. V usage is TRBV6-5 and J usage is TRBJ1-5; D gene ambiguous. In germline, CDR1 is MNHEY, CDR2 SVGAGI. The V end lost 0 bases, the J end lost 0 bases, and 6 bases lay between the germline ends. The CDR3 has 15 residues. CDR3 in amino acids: CASSYSKGSNQPQHF. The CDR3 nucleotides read TGTGCCAGCAGTTACTCGAAGGGTAGCAATCAGCCCCAGCATTTT.

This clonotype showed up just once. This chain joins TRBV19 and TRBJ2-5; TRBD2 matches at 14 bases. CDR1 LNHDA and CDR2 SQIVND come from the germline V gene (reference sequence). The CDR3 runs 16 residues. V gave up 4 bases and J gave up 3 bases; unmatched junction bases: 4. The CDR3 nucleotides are TGTGCCAGTAGTACGACTAGCGGGGGGGGAGAAGAGACCCAGTACTTC. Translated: CASSTTSGGGEETQYF.

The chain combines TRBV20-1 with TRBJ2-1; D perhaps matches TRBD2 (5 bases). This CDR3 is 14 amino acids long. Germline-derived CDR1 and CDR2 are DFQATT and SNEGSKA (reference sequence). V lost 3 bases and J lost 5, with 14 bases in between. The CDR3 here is CSASGLAGDNEQFF. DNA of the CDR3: TGCAGTGCTAGTGGTCTAGCTGGCGACAATGAGCAGTTCTTC.

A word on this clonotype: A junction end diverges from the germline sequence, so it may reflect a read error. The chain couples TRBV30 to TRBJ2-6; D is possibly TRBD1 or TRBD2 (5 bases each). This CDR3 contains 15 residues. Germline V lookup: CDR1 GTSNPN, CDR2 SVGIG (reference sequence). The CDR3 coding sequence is TGTGCCTGGTCCTTCGGCGGGTCTGGGGCCAACGTCCTGACTTTT. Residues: CAWSFGGSGANVLTF.

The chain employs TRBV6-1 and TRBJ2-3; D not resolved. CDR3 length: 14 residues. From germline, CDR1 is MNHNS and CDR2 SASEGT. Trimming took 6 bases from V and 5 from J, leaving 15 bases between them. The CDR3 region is CASSAAVWEDTQYF. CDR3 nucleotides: TGTGCCAGCAGCGCGGCAGTCTGGGAAGATACGCAGTATTTT.

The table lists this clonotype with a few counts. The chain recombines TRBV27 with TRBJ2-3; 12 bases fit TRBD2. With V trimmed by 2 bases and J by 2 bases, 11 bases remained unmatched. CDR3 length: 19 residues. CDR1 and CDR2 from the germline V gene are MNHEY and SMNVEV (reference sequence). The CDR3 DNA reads TGTGCCAGCAGTTTAAGGGGACTAGCGGGTTTGCGGAACACAGATACGCAGTATTTT. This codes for CASSLRGLAGLRNTDTQYF.

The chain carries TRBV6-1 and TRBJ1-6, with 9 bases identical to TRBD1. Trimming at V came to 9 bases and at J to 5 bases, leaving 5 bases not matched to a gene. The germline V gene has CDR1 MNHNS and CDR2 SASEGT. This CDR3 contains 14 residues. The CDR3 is CASQTGGDNSPLHF. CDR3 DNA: TGTGCCAGTCAAACAGGGGGCGATAATTCACCCCTCCACTTT.

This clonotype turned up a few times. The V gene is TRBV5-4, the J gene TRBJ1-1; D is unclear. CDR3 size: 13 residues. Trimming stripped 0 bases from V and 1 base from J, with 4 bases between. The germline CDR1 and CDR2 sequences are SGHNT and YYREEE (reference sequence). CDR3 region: CASSLAPNTEAFF. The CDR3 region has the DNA TGTGCCAGCAGCTTGGCCCCGAACACTGAAGCTTTCTTT.

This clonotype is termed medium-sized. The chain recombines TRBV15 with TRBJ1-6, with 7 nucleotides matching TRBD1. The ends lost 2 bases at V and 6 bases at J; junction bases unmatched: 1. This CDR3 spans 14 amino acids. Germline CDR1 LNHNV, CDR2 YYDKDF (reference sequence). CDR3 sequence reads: CATSRYRGNSPLHF. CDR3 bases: TGTGCCACCAGCAGATACAGGGGTAATTCACCCCTCCACTTT.